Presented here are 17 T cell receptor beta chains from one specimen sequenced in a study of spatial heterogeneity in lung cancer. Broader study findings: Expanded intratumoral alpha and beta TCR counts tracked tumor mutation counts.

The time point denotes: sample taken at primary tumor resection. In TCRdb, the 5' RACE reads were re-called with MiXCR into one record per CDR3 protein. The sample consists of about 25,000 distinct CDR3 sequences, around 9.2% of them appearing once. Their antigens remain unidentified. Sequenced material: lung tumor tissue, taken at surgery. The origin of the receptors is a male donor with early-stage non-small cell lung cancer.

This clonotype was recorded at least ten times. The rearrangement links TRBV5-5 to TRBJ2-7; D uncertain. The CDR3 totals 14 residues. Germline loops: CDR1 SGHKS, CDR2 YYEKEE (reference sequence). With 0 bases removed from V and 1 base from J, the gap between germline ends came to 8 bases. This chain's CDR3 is CASSLGALSYEQYF. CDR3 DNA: TGTGCCAGCAGCTTGGGGGCCCTTTCCTACGAGCAGTACTTC.

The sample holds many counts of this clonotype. The CDR3 reads CASSLASSGRTNEQFF. As DNA, the CDR3 is TGTGCCAGCAGCTTAGCGTCTAGCGGGAGAACGAATGAGCAGTTCTTC. The J gene is TRBJ2-1, the V gene TRBV7-9; 10 bases match TRBD2. The CDR3 consists of 16 residues. CDR1 and CDR2 (germline): SEHNR, FQNEAQ (reference sequence). V lost 0 bases, J lost 7 bases, and 6 bases stayed unmatched. Using reference TRBV7-9 and TRBJ2-1 for the parts outside the CDR3, the full variable domain is DTGVSQNPRHKITKRGQNVTFRCDPISEHNRLYWYRQTLGQGPEFLTYFQNEAQLEKSRLLSDRFSAERPKGSFSTLEIQRTEQGDSAMYLCASSLASSGRTNEQFFGPGTRLTVL.

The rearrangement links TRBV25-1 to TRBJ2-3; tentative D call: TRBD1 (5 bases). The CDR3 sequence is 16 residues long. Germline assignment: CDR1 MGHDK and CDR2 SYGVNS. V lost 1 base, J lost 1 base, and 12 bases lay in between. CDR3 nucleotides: TGTGCCAGCAGTGAATCCAAGGGGCCCGGCACAGATACGCAGTATTTT. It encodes CASSESKGPGTDTQYF.

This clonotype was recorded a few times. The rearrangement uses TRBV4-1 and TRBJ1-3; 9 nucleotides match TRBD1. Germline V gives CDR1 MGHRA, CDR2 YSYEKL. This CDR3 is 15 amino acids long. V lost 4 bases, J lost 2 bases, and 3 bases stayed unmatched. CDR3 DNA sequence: TGCGCCAGCAGCCGAACAGGGGGCCCTGGAAACACCATATATTTT. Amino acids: CASSRTGGPGNTIYF.

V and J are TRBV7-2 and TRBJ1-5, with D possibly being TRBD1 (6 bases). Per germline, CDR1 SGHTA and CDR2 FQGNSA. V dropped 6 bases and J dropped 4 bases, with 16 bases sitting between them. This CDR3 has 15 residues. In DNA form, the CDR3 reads TGTGCCAGCAGTTTTAGGAACACAGGGAATCAGCCCCAGCATTTT. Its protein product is CASSFRNTGNQPQHF.

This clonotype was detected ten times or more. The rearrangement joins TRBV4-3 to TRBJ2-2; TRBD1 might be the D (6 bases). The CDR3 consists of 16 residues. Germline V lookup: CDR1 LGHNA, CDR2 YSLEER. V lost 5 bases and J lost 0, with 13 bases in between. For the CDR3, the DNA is TGCGCCAGCAGCGCCAGACAGGCCCCGAACACCGGGGAGCTGTTTTTT. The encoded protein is CASSARQAPNTGELFF.

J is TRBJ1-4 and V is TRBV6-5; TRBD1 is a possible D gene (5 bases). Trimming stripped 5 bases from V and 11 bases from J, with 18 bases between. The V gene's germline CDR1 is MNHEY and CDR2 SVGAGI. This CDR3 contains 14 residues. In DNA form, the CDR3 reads TGTGCCAGCAGTACCGTGGAGGGGAGGCAGAAACTGTTTTTT. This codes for CASSTVEGRQKLFF.

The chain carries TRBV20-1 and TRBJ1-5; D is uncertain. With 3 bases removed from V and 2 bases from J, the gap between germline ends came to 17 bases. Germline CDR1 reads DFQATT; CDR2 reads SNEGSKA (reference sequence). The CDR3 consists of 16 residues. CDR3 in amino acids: CSARDQEAWGNQPQHF. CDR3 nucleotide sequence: TGCAGTGCTAGGGATCAGGAGGCATGGGGCAATCAGCCCCAGCATTTT.

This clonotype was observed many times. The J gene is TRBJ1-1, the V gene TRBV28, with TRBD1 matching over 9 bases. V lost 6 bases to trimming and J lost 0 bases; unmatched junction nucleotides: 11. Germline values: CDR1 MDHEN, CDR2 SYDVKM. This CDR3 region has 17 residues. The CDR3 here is CASSDGTGISLNTEAFF. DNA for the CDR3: TGTGCCAGCAGCGATGGGACAGGGATCAGTTTGAACACTGAAGCTTTCTTT.

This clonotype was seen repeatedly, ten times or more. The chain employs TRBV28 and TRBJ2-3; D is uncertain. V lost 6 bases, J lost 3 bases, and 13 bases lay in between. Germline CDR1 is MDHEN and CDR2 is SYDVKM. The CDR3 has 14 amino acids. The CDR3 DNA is TGTGCCAGCAGCAAGCCAACCGGGACAGATACGCAGTATTTT. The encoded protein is CASSKPTGTDTQYF.

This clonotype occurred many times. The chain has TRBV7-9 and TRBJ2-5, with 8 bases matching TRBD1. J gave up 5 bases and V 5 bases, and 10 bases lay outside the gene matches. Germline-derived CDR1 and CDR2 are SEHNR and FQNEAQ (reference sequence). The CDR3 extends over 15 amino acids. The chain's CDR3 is CASSGRTGRSETQYF. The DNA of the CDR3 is TGTGCCAGCAGCGGGCGGACAGGGAGAAGCGAGACCCAGTACTTC.

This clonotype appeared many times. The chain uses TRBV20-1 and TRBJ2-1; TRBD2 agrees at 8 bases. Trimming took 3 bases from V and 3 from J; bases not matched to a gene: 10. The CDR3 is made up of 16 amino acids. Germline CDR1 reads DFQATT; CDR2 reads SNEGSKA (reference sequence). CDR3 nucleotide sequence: TGCAGTGCTAGCGAGTCTGGGACTAGTTACTACAATGAGCAGTTCTTC. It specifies CSASESGTSYYNEQFF.

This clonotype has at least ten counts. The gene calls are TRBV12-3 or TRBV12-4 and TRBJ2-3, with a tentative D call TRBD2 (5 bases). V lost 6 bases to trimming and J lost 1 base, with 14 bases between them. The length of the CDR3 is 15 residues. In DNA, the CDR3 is TGTGCCAGCAGCCTTAGGCTCGGGGGCACAGATACGCAGTATTTT. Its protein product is CASSLRLGGTDTQYF.

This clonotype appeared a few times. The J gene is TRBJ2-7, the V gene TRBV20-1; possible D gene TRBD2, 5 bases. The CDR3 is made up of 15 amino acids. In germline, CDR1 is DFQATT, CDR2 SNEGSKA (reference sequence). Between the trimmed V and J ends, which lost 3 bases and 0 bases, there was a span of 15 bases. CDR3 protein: CSASRYGESSYEQYF. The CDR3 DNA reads TGCAGTGCTAGCCGATACGGGGAAAGCTCCTACGAGCAGTACTTC.

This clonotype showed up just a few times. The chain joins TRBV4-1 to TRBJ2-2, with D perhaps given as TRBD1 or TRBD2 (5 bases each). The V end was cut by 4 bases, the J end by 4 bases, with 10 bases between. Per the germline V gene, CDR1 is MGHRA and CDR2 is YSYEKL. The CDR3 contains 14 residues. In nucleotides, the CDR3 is TGCGCCAGCAGCCTGACCGGGACCACCGGGGAGCTGTTTTTT. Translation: CASSLTGTTGELFF.

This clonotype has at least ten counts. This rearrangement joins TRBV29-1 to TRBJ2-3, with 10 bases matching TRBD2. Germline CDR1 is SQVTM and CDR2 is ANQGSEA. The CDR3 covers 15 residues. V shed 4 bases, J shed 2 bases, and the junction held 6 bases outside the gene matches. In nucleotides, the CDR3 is TGCAGCGTTGCAGCTAGCGGGGGACCCACAGATACGCAGTATTTT. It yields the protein CSVAASGGPTDTQYF.

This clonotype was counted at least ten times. CDR3 sequence reads: CATSASGIAGNEQFF. The CDR3 DNA follows: TGTGCCACCAGTGCCTCAGGGATAGCGGGCAATGAGCAGTTCTTC. This chain joins TRBV24-1 and TRBJ2-1; 7 bases match TRBD2. This CDR3 comprises 15 residues. Germline CDR1 KGHDR, CDR2 SFDVKD. Trimming removed 5 bases from V and 6 bases from J; junction bases left unmatched: 9.